Here is one T cell receptor beta chain with its context. What it binds is not known. This sample is part of a study of T cells in narcolepsy. Study background: Enrolled donors included narcolepsy type 1 or type 2 patients and healthy controls. Study-wide results and caveats: HCRT-specific and TRIB2-specific autoreactive clonotypes appeared among same-patient CSF and blood CD4+ clonotypes. Some memory CD4+ repertoires had no autoreactive clone sequences. Reportedly, autoreactive clonotypes were serially detected in patients' blood but not controls'.

The CDR3 is made up of 18 amino acids. Germline CDR1 and CDR2: KGHSH and LQKENI. Trimming removed 5 bases from V and 6 bases from J; junction bases left unmatched: 11. The repertoire was sequenced with immunoSEQ multiplex PCR; TCRdb's copy has only in-frame clones and lacks some. The sample has 34,000 or so clones, almost 80% seen once. Material for sequencing was memory (CD45RA-) CD4+ T cells from blood. This TCR was sampled from a human donor in good health. This chain joins TRBV18 and TRBJ2-2; TRBD2 aligns across 14 bases. The CDR3 protein is CASSFKGLAGELAGELFF. In DNA, the CDR3 is TGTGCCAGCTCATTCAAGGGACTAGCGGGAGAATTGGCCGGGGAGCTGTTTTTT.